This entry describes one T cell receptor (beta chain). Negative isolation was applied to CD8+ and CD4+ T cells, and FACS enrichment was applied to TEMRA cells. RNA totalling roughly 0.45 to 1 ug underwent reverse transcription with random hexamers. One entry per CDR3 protein, called by TCRdb with MiXCR from the immunoSEQ multiplex PCR reads. The sample lists around 140,000 distinct CDR3 sequences; 80% to 85% were seen once. This sample was included in a study of CD8 T cells in Susac syndrome. The CDR3 runs 15 residues. Per germline, CDR1 GTSNPN and CDR2 SVGIG (reference sequence). The germline V and J ends were trimmed by 1 base and 6 bases, with 16 bases remaining between them.

The receptor's source is a human donor with multiple sclerosis. This chain uses TRBV30 with TRBJ2-1, with a weak D call TRBD1 (6 bases). The sequenced sample consisted of CD8+ T cells from PBMCs. The CDR3 bases are TGTGCCTGGAGTGAAATCAGGGGATCATTCAATGAGCAGTTCTTC. Its protein product is CAWSEIRGSFNEQFF.